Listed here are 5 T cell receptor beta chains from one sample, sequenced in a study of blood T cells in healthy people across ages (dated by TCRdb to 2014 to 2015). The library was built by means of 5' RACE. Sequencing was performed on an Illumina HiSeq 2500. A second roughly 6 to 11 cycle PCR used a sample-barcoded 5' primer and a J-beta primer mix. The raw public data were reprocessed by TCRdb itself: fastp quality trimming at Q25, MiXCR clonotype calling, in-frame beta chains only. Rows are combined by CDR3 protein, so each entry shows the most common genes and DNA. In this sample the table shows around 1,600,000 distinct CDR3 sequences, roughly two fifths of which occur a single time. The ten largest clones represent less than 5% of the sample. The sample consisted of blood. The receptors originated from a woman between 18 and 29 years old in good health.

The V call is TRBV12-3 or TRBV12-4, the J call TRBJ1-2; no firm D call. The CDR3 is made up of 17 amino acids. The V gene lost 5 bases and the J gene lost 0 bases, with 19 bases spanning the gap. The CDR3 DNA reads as TGTGCCAGCAGTCCGCGCTTAGGGCTGGGAGCTAACTATGGCTACACCTTC. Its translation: CASSPRLGLGANYGYTF.

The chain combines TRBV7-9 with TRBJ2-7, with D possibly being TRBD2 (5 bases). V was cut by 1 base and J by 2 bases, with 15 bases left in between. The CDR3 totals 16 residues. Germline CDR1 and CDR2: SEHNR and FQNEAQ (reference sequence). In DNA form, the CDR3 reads TGTGCCAGCAGCTTAGGGTGGAGAGGGATGGCCTACGAGCAGTACTTC. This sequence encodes CASSLGWRGMAYEQYF.

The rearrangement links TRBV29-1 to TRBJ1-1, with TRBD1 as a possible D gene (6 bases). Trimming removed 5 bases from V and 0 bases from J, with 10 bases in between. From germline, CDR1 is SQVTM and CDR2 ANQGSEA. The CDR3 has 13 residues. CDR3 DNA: TGCAGCGTTTCCGGGACATTGAACACTGAAGCTTTCTTT. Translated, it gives CSVSGTLNTEAFF.

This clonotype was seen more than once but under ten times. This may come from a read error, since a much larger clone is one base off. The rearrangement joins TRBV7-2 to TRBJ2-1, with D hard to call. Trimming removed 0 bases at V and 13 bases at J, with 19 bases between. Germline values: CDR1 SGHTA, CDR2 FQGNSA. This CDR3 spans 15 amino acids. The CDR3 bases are TGTGCCAGCAGCTTAGCATTCGGGTTCCAAGAGACCCAGTTCTTC. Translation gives CASSLAFGFQETQFF.

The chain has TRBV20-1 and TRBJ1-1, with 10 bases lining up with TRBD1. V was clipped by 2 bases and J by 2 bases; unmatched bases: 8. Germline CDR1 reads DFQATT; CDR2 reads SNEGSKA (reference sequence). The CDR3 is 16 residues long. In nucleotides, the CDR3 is TGCAGTGCTAGAAACATAAAGACAGGGGGCAACACTGAAGCTTTCTTT. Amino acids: CSARNIKTGGNTEAFF.